These 6 T cell receptor beta chains were sequenced from one sample in a study of blood T cell repertoires in COVID-19. The repertoire was sequenced with immunoSEQ multiplex PCR; TCRdb's copy has only in-frame clones and lacks some. This sample has 130,000 or so clones, with around 80% found just once. Sequenced material: peripheral blood. Receptor source: a human donor in a cohort sampled during active COVID-19.

This chain links TRBV19 with TRBJ1-1; D unresolved. Trimming took 7 bases from V and 0 from J, leaving 6 bases between them. CDR3 size: 12 residues. The germline CDR1 and CDR2 sequences are LNHDA and SQIVND (reference sequence). In DNA form, the CDR3 reads TGTGCCAGTACTTTTATGAACACTGAAGCTTTCTTT. Translating gives CASTFMNTEAFF. Based on the CDR3 plus reference TRBV19 and TRBJ1-1, the full variable domain is DGGITQSPKYLFRKEGQNVTLSCEQNLNHDAMYWYRQDPGQGLRLIYYSQIVNDFQKGDIAEGYSVSREKKESFPLTVTSAQKNPTAFYLCASTFMNTEAFFGQGTRLTVV.

This clone has just one count. This chain links TRBV28 with TRBJ2-1; 7 bases are shared with TRBD1. Germline CDR1 is MDHEN and CDR2 is SYDVKM. J lost 4 bases, V lost 5 bases, and 8 bases had no gene match. The CDR3 is 15 residues long. This chain's CDR3 is CASSDSGTAYNEQFF. CDR3 sequence (DNA): TGTGCCAGCAGTGATTCCGGGACAGCGTACAATGAGCAGTTCTTC. Full variable domain (missing parts from reference TRBV28 and TRBJ2-1): DVKVTQSSRYLVKRTGEKVFLECVQDMDHENMFWYRQDPGLGLRLIYFSYDVKMKEKGDIPEGYSVSREKKERFSLILESASTNQTSMYLCASSDSGTAYNEQFFGPGTRLTVL.

In DNA form, the CDR3 reads TGTGCCAGCAGTTTACAGGGGCCTCAGGGAAACACCATATATTTT. Its translation: CASSLQGPQGNTIYF. V usage is TRBV27 and J usage is TRBJ1-3; the D gene is possibly TRBD1 (6 bases). The CDR3 loop spans 15 amino acids. Germline V gene data show CDR1 as MNHEY and CDR2 as SMNVEV (reference sequence). Trimming removed 2 bases at V and 4 bases at J, with 12 bases between.

The chain employs TRBV10-2 and TRBJ1-1, with D possibly TRBD1 on 5 matching bases. The germline CDR1 and CDR2 sequences are WSHSY and SAAADI. Trimming removed 2 bases at V and 1 base at J, with 17 bases between. The CDR3 length is 17 residues. CDR3 protein: CASSERGKGITNTEAFF. CDR3 nucleotides: TGCGCCAGCAGTGAGAGGGGTAAGGGAATAACGAACACTGAAGCTTTCTTT.

This clone appeared a single time. The genes are TRBV5-1 and TRBJ1-2, with TRBD1 matching 10 bases. Trimming removed 4 bases from V and 1 base from J; junction bases left unmatched: 7. The CDR3 is 16 residues long. The germline gives CDR1 SGHRS, CDR2 YFSETQ. In DNA, the CDR3 is TGCGCCAGCAGCCCCCGACAGGGGGCGAGTAACTATGGCTACACCTTC. The encoded protein is CASSPRQGASNYGYTF.

This chain links TRBV7-8 with TRBJ2-7; possibly TRBD2 for D (5 bases). The CDR3 runs to 13 residues. Germline V gene sequence: CDR1 SGHVS, CDR2 FQNEAQ. Trimming left V 6 bases short and J 4 bases short, with 13 bases between. CDR3 sequence: CASSLERLYEQYF. In DNA, the CDR3 is TGTGCCAGCAGTCTTGAGCGGCTATACGAGCAGTACTTC.